The 21 T cell receptor beta chains presented below share a single source sample, sequenced in a study of T cell responses to AZD1222 COVID-19 vaccine. Libraries were prepared by immunoSEQ multiplex PCR; TCRdb keeps only in-frame clonotypes and omits some of them. The top ten hold roughly 5% of the sample, which has 150,000 or so clones, around 90% seen once. Material: peripheral blood, obtained on day 0 of AZD1222 vaccination. These receptors all come from an adult in good health.

This chain connects TRBV11-2 to TRBJ1-4; D possibly corresponds to TRBD1 (6 bases). V shed 2 bases and J shed 0 bases, with 7 bases lying between them. Germline loops: CDR1 SGHAT, CDR2 FQNNGV. The CDR3 consists of 15 residues. The CDR3 reads CASSLRGATNEKLFF. The CDR3 DNA reads TGTGCCAGCAGCTTAAGGGGGGCAACTAATGAAAAACTGTTTTTT.

The chain recombines TRBV3-1 (or the pseudogene TRBV3-2) with TRBJ1-2, with TRBD1 matching 7 bases. V dropped 4 bases and J dropped 7; count of bases not matched to a gene: 9. Germline loops: CDR1 LGHDT, CDR2 YNNKEL (reference sequence). This CDR3 region has 14 residues. DNA for the CDR3: TGTGCCAGCAGCCCTGGTGGCAGGGGGGCTGGCTACACCTTC. Translation: CASSPGGRGAGYTF.

The chain carries TRBV12-3 or TRBV12-4 and TRBJ2-1; D is unresolved. The CDR3 has 11 residues. Trimming left V 4 bases short and J 5 bases short, with 3 bases between. The DNA for the CDR3 is TGTGCCAGCAGTTGGGACAATGAGCAGTTCTTC. This gives the protein CASSWDNEQFF.

The chain recombines TRBV7-9 with TRBJ2-3, with D possibly matching TRBD2 (5 bases). With 5 bases removed from V and 3 bases from J, the gap between germline ends came to 12 bases. Per the germline V gene, CDR1 is SEHNR and CDR2 is FQNEAQ (reference sequence). CDR3 length: 14 amino acids. The DNA for the CDR3 is TGTGCCAGCAGCCCATATAGCGTTACAGATACGCAGTATTTT. The encoded protein is CASSPYSVTDTQYF.

The chain uses TRBV6-5 and TRBJ1-1, with 10 bases that match TRBD1. The CDR3 sequence is 13 residues long. V trimming: 9 bases; J trimming: 1 base; junction bases outside the gene matches: 2. Germline V lookup: CDR1 MNHEY, CDR2 SVGAGI. The CDR3 DNA follows: TGTGCCAGTGGGGACAGGGGGAACACTGAAGCTTTCTTT. This translates into CASGDRGNTEAFF.

The genes are TRBV5-8 and TRBJ2-7, with TRBD2 as a possible D gene (6 bases). V was clipped by 4 bases and J by 2 bases, with 19 bases between them. CDR1 SGHTS and CDR2 YDEGEE come from the germline V gene. The CDR3 totals 16 residues. The CDR3 nucleotides are TGTGCCAGCAGCCCCGGGGCGGGGCGGGGAACCTACGAGCAGTACTTC. It codes for CASSPGAGRGTYEQYF.

This sequence joins TRBV18 and TRBJ2-7; 11 bases agree with TRBD2. J lost 2 bases, V lost 4 bases, and 4 bases had no gene match. CDR3 length equals 15 residues. CDR1 and CDR2 (germline): KGHSH, LQKENI. CDR3 protein: CASSLAGGTPYEQYF. The CDR3 DNA reads TGTGCCAGCTCACTAGCGGGGGGGACCCCCTACGAGCAGTACTTC. Variable domain in full (rest from reference TRBV18 and TRBJ2-7): NAGVMQNPRHLVRRRGQEARLRCSPMKGHSHVYWYRQLPEEGLKFMVYLQKENIIDESGMPKERFSAEFPKEGPSILRIQQVVRGDSAAYFCASSLAGGTPYEQYFGPGTRLTVT.

This clone occurred a few times. The V call is TRBV27, the J call TRBJ2-2; tentatively, D is TRBD1 or TRBD2 (6 bases each). Germline V gene sequence: CDR1 MNHEY, CDR2 SMNVEV (reference sequence). V was shortened by 1 base and J by 3 bases, with 18 bases between the two germline ends. CDR3 length: 18 amino acids. CDR3 residues: CASSLYPYREEYTGELFF. DNA for the CDR3: TGTGCCAGCAGTTTATACCCGTACAGGGAGGAGTACACCGGGGAGCTGTTTTTT.

This clone has just one count. V gene TRBV27 combines with J gene TRBJ1-5; D is unresolved. The CDR3 is 14 residues long. Germline CDR1 is MNHEY and CDR2 is SMNVEV (reference sequence). The V end was cut by 9 bases, the J end by 3 bases, with 15 bases between. CDR3 sequence reads: CASKTVLTNQPQHF. In nucleotides, the CDR3 is TGTGCCAGTAAAACGGTCTTGACCAATCAGCCCCAGCATTTT.

The CDR3 loop reads CASSIVGTGAARSPLHF. The CDR3 region has the DNA TGTGCCAGTAGTATAGTCGGGACAGGGGCCGCCCGGTCACCCCTCCACTTT. The chain joins TRBV19 to TRBJ1-6; 10 positions match TRBD1. Germline assignment: CDR1 LNHDA and CDR2 SQIVND (reference sequence). V lost 1 base and J lost 10; bases outside the gene matches: 10. The CDR3 totals 17 residues.

The V gene is TRBV6-9, the J gene TRBJ1-1; D ambiguous. V was shortened by 3 bases and J by 3 bases, with 11 bases between the two germline ends. CDR1 and CDR2 (germline): MNHGY, SVAAGI. The CDR3 totals 14 residues. This CDR3 reads CASSYGWVYTEAFF. The CDR3 DNA reads as TGTGCCAGCAGTTACGGATGGGTGTACACTGAAGCTTTCTTT.

V gene TRBV7-9 combines with J gene TRBJ1-5, with no clear D. In germline, CDR1 is SEHNR, CDR2 FQNEAQ (reference sequence). This CDR3 contains 13 residues. The ends were cut back, 8 bases at V and 5 bases at J, with 13 bases in the middle. This CDR3 is CASSSRVDQPQHF. CDR3 in DNA: TGTGCCAGCTCCTCGAGGGTCGATCAGCCCCAGCATTTT.

The rearrangement uses TRBV19 and TRBJ2-2; D ambiguous. Trimming took 3 bases from V and 6 from J, leaving 11 bases between them. Germline values: CDR1 LNHDA, CDR2 SQIVND (reference sequence). The CDR3 length is 14 residues. CDR3 bases: TGTGCCAGTAGTATTACCTACTTGTCCGGGGAGCTGTTTTTT. Its protein product is CASSITYLSGELFF.

As DNA, the CDR3 is TGTGCCAGCAGTCCCCACCCCCGACCGACCCAGTACTTC. It specifies CASSPHPRPTQYF. The rearrangement uses TRBV28 and TRBJ2-5; D is undetermined. Trimming shortened V by 5 bases and J by 7 bases, and 14 bases separated the two germline ends. The CDR3 is 13 residues long. The V gene's germline CDR1 is MDHEN and CDR2 SYDVKM.

The chain uses TRBV27 and TRBJ2-7; D uncertain. CDR3 length: 15 amino acids. V shed 1 base and J shed 4 bases, with 14 bases lying between them. Germline V gene sequence: CDR1 MNHEY, CDR2 SMNVEV (reference sequence). For the CDR3, the DNA is TGTGCCAGCAGTTTATTTGGCCGTAGTCCGTACGAGCAGTACTTC. The encoded protein is CASSLFGRSPYEQYF.

The chain couples TRBV21-1 to TRBJ2-7; the D call in the table, TRBD1, was not verified against the DNA. TRBV21-1 is marked as a pseudogene. The CDR3 spans 18 residues. This CDR3 is CASSKAVLRDRVSYEQYF. CDR3 coding DNA: TGTGCCAGCAGCAAAGCCGTTCTACGGGACAGGGTTTCCTACGAGCAGTACTTC.

The chain employs TRBV7-8 and TRBJ1-5; TRBD1 is a possible D gene (6 bases). V was cut by 0 bases and J by 0 bases, with 9 bases left in between. This CDR3 is 16 amino acids long. CDR1 is SGHVS, CDR2 FQNEAQ, per germline. CDR3 DNA: TGTGCCAGCAGCTTAGCGGGGACAAATAGCAATCAGCCCCAGCATTTT. Translated, it gives CASSLAGTNSNQPQHF.

The gene calls are TRBV4-1 and TRBJ2-7, with 11 bases fitting TRBD2. This CDR3 is built from 17 residues. Unmatched junction bases numbered 5, after V lost 0 bases and J lost 1 base. Per germline, CDR1 MGHRA and CDR2 YSYEKL. The CDR3 DNA follows: TGCGCCAGCAGCCAAGATGTAGCGGGGGGGCTATCCTACGAGCAGTACTTC. Translated: CASSQDVAGGLSYEQYF.

The chain combines TRBV7-8 with TRBJ1-2; D gene uncertain. Germline V gene sequence: CDR1 SGHVS, CDR2 FQNEAQ. Trimming removed 3 bases from V and 4 bases from J, with 9 bases in between. The CDR3 has 13 amino acids. The chain's CDR3 is CASSFERAYGYTF. The CDR3 nucleotides read TGTGCCAGCAGCTTTGAGAGGGCCTATGGCTACACCTTC.

The chain uses TRBV11-2 and TRBJ2-2, with D perhaps TRBD1 (7 bases). Between the trimmed V and J ends, which lost 4 bases and 7 bases, there was a span of 22 bases. The germline gives CDR1 SGHAT, CDR2 FQNNGV. The CDR3 is 17 residues long. CDR3 bases: TGTGCCAGCAGCTCGCCGGACGGAGGGGGCCTTGGCGGGGAGCTGTTTTTT. This gives the protein CASSSPDGGGLGGELFF.

The chain couples TRBV11-1 to TRBJ2-7; TRBD1 aligns across 8 bases. The CDR3 is 14 residues long. Germline-derived CDR1 and CDR2 are SGHAT and FQDESV (reference sequence). V dropped 6 bases and J dropped 3; count of bases not matched to a gene: 7. CDR3 protein: CASSSGTGVYEQYF. CDR3 nucleotides: TGTGCCAGCAGTTCCGGGACAGGAGTCTACGAGCAGTACTTC.